This T cell receptor (beta chain) was identified during a study of CD8+CD57+ T cells in acquired aplastic anemia. Background on the study: The DNA of sorted CD4+ and CD8+ cells averaged approximately 3.2 ug. Study results and caveats: The same twenty-nine CD8+ CDR3 sequences occurred in patients and in controls.

Remarks on this clonotype: Its specificity is not known.

Genomic DNA acted as the template from which TCR beta VDJ combination and CDR3 sequence profiling were carried out. TCRdb used MiXCR to reprocess the reads, holding one entry per CDR3 protein. The sample has hundreds of thousands of distinct CDR3 sequences, more than 25% seen once. Patients picked for sequencing had shown CD8+CD57+ cell expansion detected by flow cytometry. Every one of the patients had aplastic anemia (severe, acquired). The study sampled blood from patients who had received no therapy. CDR1 and CDR2 (germline): MGHDK, SYGVNS. Germline trimming cut 7 bases from V and 0 bases from J; bases unmatched to any gene: 6. CDR3 length: 14 residues.

The sequence came from a human donor with aplastic anemia. The source material was sorted CD4+, CD8+, or CD8+CD57+ T cells (not recorded which) from PBMCs. V is TRBV25-1 and J is TRBJ2-7, with 7 bases that match TRBD2. The CDR3 region has the DNA TGTGCCAGCACCAAGAGCGGGGACTCCTACGAGCAGTACTTC. It specifies CASTKSGDSYEQYF.